Sequencing of this TCR beta chain was carried out in a study of identical twins. Template switching introduced a universal primer site, and the cDNA bore unique molecular identifiers. Using its own MiXCR run on the 5' RACE reads, TCRdb lists one record per CDR3 protein. The data hold under 1 million distinct CDR3 sequences, with 9% to 15% observed a single time. Study-wide results and caveats: These conclusions were based on statistical analysis (cross-sectional, not following the same donors). Insertions ran lower in abundant cord blood beta clonotypes, though not in memory repertoires.

Concerning this clonotype itself: Its cognate antigen is unknown.

CDR1 is MNHNS and CDR2 is SASEGT in the germline V gene. This CDR3 has 14 residues. V was cut by 6 bases and J by 0 bases, with 9 bases left in between. This same sample was also part of a study on yellow fever vaccine responses in identical twins.

The V and J genes are TRBV6-1 and TRBJ1-5; D not resolved. The TCR comes from a woman between 18 and 30 years old in good health. The sequenced sample consisted of PBMCs. The DNA for the CDR3 is TGTGCCAGCAGACCACTAGATAGCAATCAGCCCCAGCATTTT. Protein product: CASRPLDSNQPQHF.